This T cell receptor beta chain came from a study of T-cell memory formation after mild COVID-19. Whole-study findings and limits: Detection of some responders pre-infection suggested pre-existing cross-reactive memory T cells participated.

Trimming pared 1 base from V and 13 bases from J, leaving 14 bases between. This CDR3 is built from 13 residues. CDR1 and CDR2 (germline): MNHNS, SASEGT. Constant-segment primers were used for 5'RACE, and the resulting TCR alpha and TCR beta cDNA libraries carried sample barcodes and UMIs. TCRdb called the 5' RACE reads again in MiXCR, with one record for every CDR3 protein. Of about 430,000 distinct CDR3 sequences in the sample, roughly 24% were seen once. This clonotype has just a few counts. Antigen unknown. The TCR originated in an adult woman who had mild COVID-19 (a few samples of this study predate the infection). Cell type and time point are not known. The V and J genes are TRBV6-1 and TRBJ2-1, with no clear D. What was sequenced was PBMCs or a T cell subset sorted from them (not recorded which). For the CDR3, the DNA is TGTGCCAGCAGTGAAGACGACCGGAGAAGACAGTTCTTC. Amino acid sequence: CASSEDDRRRQFF.